Listed below are T cell receptor beta chains from one sample, sequenced in a study of technical replicates of blood from several donors. Assay: immunoSEQ multiplex PCR; the TCRdb copy retains only in-frame clones and omits some. The sample records more than 90,000 clones, 95% to 96% being singletons. The sample taken for sequencing was T cells isolated from PBMCs. The receptors were sampled from a human donor in good health. Both conserved end residues are part of each CDR3. D genes are given only for firm matches. Only some rows state a clone size, as once, few, many or a class for expanded clones.

length | size | D | J | V | CDR3 | DNA
16 | NA | NA | TRBJ2-3 | TRBV15 | CATSRDRGGSTDTQYF | TGTGCCACCAGCAGAGATCGAGGGGGTAGCACAGATACGCAGTATTTT
14 | NA | NA | TRBJ2-3 | TRBV6-5 | CASSHGSRTDTQYF | TGTGCCAGCAGCCACGGGAGTCGAACAGATACGCAGTATTTT
15 | NA | NA | TRBJ1-2 | TRBV7-2 | CASSLGQGSYYGYTF | TGTGCCAGCAGCTTAGGTCAGGGATCGTACTATGGCTACACCTTC
15 | once | TRBD1 | TRBJ1-4 | TRBV5-1 | CASSLVGQPNEKLFF | TGCGCCAGCAGCTTGGTGGGACAGCCTAATGAAAAACTGTTTTTT
16 | NA | TRBD1 | TRBJ1-5 | TRBV4-2 | CASSQEWGQGYQPQHF | TGTGCCAGCAGCCAAGAATGGGGACAGGGCTATCAGCCCCAGCATTTT
16 | NA | TRBD2 | TRBJ2-1 | TRBV28 | CASSLWGLAENNEQFF | TGTGCCAGCAGTTTATGGGGACTAGCGGAGAACAATGAGCAGTTCTTC
16 | once | TRBD1 | TRBJ1-1 | TRBV5-1 | CASSSGQGAEVTEAFF | TGCGCCAGCAGCTCAGGACAGGGGGCTGAGGTCACTGAAGCTTTCTTT
17 | NA | NA | TRBJ2-1 | TRBV12-5 | CASGLPPRVLTNNEQFF | TGTGCTAGTGGTTTGCCCCCACGGGTACTAACAAACAATGAGCAGTTCTTC
15 | NA | NA | TRBJ2-7 | TRBV5-1 | CASSLGDRTSYEQYF | TGCGCCAGCAGCTTGGGAGACAGGACCTCCTACGAGCAGTACTTC
15 | once | TRBD2 | TRBJ2-7 | TRBV6-6 | CASSLGSGGFGEQYF | TGTGCCAGCAGTCTTGGCTCGGGAGGGTTTGGCGAGCAGTACTTC
16 | NA | NA | TRBJ1-6 | TRBV13 | CASSSQGSTYNSPLHF | TGTGCCAGCAGCTCACAGGGTTCAACCTATAATTCACCCCTCCACTTT
15 | NA | NA | TRBJ1-1 | TRBV30 | CAWSEDIGGGTEVFF | TGTGCCTGGAGTGAAGATATCGGCGGGGGCACTGAAGTTTTCTTT
16 | NA | TRBD1 | TRBJ2-1 | TRBV27 | CASSLLGQGARNEQFF | TGTGCCAGCAGTTTATTAGGCCAGGGGGCCAGAAATGAGCAGTTCTTC
16 | few | TRBD1 | TRBJ1-1 | TRBV30 | CAWSAYRDRQNTEAFF | TGTGCCTGGAGTGCCTACCGGGACAGACAGAACACTGAAGCTTTCTTT
14 | NA | NA | TRBJ2-1 | TRBV6-1 | CASSEAPLLEEQFF | TGTGCCAGCAGTGAAGCCCCCCTTCTAGAGGAGCAGTTCTTC